The rows below give T cell receptor beta chains drawn from one sample of a study of blood T cell repertoires in COVID-19. Using immunoSEQ multiplex PCR, the repertoire was profiled, and TCRdb retains in-frame clones only, with some absent. The sample shows a few hundred thousand clones, around 90% of them seen only once. Input material: peripheral blood. The receptors originated from a woman in her twenties or thirties with acute or convalescent COVID-19. Each CDR3 is given with its conserved first and last residue. D genes are given only for firm matches. A row's size may be missing; if present it is once, few, many or a size class.

CASSALTGINTDTQYF | TGTGCCAGCAGCGCCCTGACTGGAATTAACACAGATACGCAGTATTTT | . | TRBJ2-3 | TRBV7-9 | 16 | .
CAWSGGSTGAEAFF | TGTGCCTGGAGTGGAGGGTCGACGGGCGCTGAAGCTTTCTTT | . | TRBJ1-1 | TRBV30 | 14 | .
CASSLLAGGSDTQYF | TGTGCCAGCAGCCTATTAGCGGGAGGGTCAGATACGCAGTATTTT | TRBD2 | TRBJ2-3 | TRBV6-5 | 15 | .
CASSPVLAGVFTGELFF | TGTGCCAGCAGCCCCGTACTAGCGGGAGTCTTCACCGGGGAGCTGTTTTTT | TRBD2 | TRBJ2-2 | TRBV7-2 | 17 | .
CASSLRDRGRVGSYEQYF | TGTGCCAGCAGTTTAAGGGACAGGGGGCGCGTTGGGTCGTACGAGCAGTACTTC | TRBD1 | TRBJ2-7 | TRBV7-6 | 18 | .
CSASLGAFTDTQYF | TGCAGTGCTAGTTTAGGGGCTTTCACAGATACGCAGTATTTT | . | TRBJ2-3 | TRBV20-1 | 14 | .
CASSDYRGVSYEQYF | TGTGCCAGCAGTGATTACAGGGGGGTTTCCTACGAGCAGTACTTC | TRBD1 | TRBJ2-7 | TRBV25-1 | 15 | .
CATSRRETGELFF | TGTGCCACCAGTCGTAGGGAGACCGGGGAGCTGTTTTTT | . | TRBJ2-2 | TRBV11-3 | 13 | .
CASSSLLASSYNEQFF | TGTGCCAGCAGCTCATTACTAGCAAGCTCCTACAATGAGCAGTTCTTC | . | TRBJ2-1 | TRBV7-8 | 16 | .
CASSPGQPNTEAFF | TGTGCCAGTAGCCCGGGACAGCCGAACACTGAAGCTTTCTTT | TRBD1 | TRBJ1-1 | TRBV19 | 14 | .
CASSGTGGVNEKLFF | TGTGCCAGCAGTGGGACAGGGGGTGTAAATGAAAAACTGTTTTTT | TRBD1 | TRBJ1-4 | TRBV25-1 | 15 | .
CASSQVGGDEQYF | TGTGCCAGCAGCCAAGTGGGAGGGGACGAGCAGTACTTC | TRBD2 | TRBJ2-7 | TRBV3-1/TRBV3-2 | 13 | .
CASSLAPLAGYEQYF | TGTGCCAGCAGCTTAGCGCCACTAGCAGGCTACGAGCAGTACTTC | . | TRBJ2-7 | TRBV7-2 | 15 | .
CASSWLAAEGEQYF | TGTGCCAGCAGCTGGCTAGCGGCTGAGGGCGAGCAGTACTTC | TRBD2 | TRBJ2-7 | TRBV7-6 | 14 | once
CASSLSSGPQHF | TGTGCCAGCAGCTTATCATCAGGGCCCCAGCATTTT | . | TRBJ1-5 | TRBV7-9 | 12 | few
CASSVNIITGELFF | TGTGCCAGCAGCGTAAATATTATCACCGGGGAGCTGTTTTTT | . | TRBJ2-2 | TRBV7-2 | 14 | .
CASSLALGSGNEQFF | TGCGCCAGCAGCTTGGCCCTCGGGTCGGGCAATGAGCAGTTCTTC | . | TRBJ2-1 | TRBV5-1 | 15 | .
CASSLPGLAGINEQFF | TGTGCCAGCAGCCTTCCGGGACTAGCGGGAATCAATGAGCAGTTCTTC | TRBD2 | TRBJ2-1 | TRBV11-2 | 16 | .
CASSFSSGRARETQYF | TGTGCCAGTAGTTTCTCTAGCGGGAGGGCCAGGGAGACCCAGTACTTC | TRBD2 | TRBJ2-5 | TRBV19 | 16 | .
CASSQPPSGYNEQFF | TGTGCCAGCAGCCAGCCTCCTAGCGGATACAATGAGCAGTTCTTC | TRBD2 | TRBJ2-1 | TRBV3-1/TRBV3-2 | 15 | .
CSVKGQPPGQNTGELFF | TGCAGCGTAAAGGGACAGCCCCCGGGACAGAACACCGGGGAGCTGTTTTTT | TRBD1 | TRBJ2-2 | TRBV29-1 | 17 | .